This entry lists 18 T cell receptor beta chains sequenced from one sample in a study of blood T cell repertoires in COVID-19. TCRdb keeps only in-frame clones here, not all; method: immunoSEQ multiplex PCR. The sample has almost 250,000 clones, approximately 86% seen once; the top ten hold 1.5% to 2%. Source material: peripheral blood. Every receptor here comes from a woman aged 55-69 years who had recovered from COVID-19.

The V gene is TRBV19, the J gene TRBJ2-6; D unresolved. Germline loops: CDR1 LNHDA, CDR2 SQIVND (reference sequence). The CDR3 consists of 15 residues. Between the trimmed V and J ends, which lost 5 bases and 0 bases, there was a span of 8 bases. CDR3 DNA: TGTGCCAGTAGTCGCAGGCTCTCTGGGGCCAACGTCCTGACTTTC. It specifies CASSRRLSGANVLTF.

This rearrangement joins TRBV3-1 (or the pseudogene TRBV3-2) to TRBJ1-6; D ambiguous. Germline lookup yields CDR1 LGHDT and CDR2 YNNKEL (reference sequence). V shed 1 base and J shed 14 bases, with 12 bases lying between them. The CDR3 loop spans 13 amino acids. The CDR3 DNA reads TGTGCCAGCAGCCAAGGGGTTTCAGGAACCCTCCACTTT. Translating gives CASSQGVSGTLHF.

V is TRBV2 and J is TRBJ2-7; D may be TRBD2 (6 bases). Trimming shortened V by 2 bases and J by 2 bases, and 10 bases separated the two germline ends. The V gene's germline CDR1 is SNHLY and CDR2 FYNNEI. The CDR3 runs 14 residues. Here the CDR3 DNA reads TGTGCCAGCAGTGAAATGCGGGGCGCCTACGAGCAGTACTTC. This codes for CASSEMRGAYEQYF.

The chain carries TRBV11-2 and TRBJ2-2; TRBD1 is a possible D gene (5 bases). The germline V gene has CDR1 SGHAT and CDR2 FQNNGV. Deletions cut 0 bases from V and 0 bases from J, with 8 bases between. CDR3 length: 16 residues. The CDR3 sequence: CASSLDPGTNTGELFF. CDR3 in DNA: TGTGCCAGCAGCTTAGATCCAGGGACGAACACCGGGGAGCTGTTTTTT.

The chain recombines TRBV4-3 with TRBJ2-3; 9 bases map to TRBD2. This CDR3 has 16 amino acids. The germline CDR1 and CDR2 sequences are LGHNA and YSLEER. V was pared by 1 base and J by 6 bases, with 8 bases of the junction left unmatched. The DNA for the CDR3 is TGCGCCAGCAGCCAAGGGGGGCTAGCGGGGTTGGATACGCAGTATTTT. It codes for CASSQGGLAGLDTQYF.

V gene TRBV7-3 combines with J gene TRBJ2-1; TRBD2 is a possible D gene (7 bases). The CDR3 sequence is 13 residues long. Germline assignment: CDR1 SGHTA and CDR2 FQGTGA. The V end was cut by 2 bases, the J end by 9 bases, with 11 bases between. CDR3 residues: CASSLGGAPEQFF. Here the CDR3 DNA reads TGTGCCAGCAGCTTAGGGGGGGCCCCTGAGCAGTTCTTC.

The J gene is TRBJ2-1, the V gene TRBV11-3, with TRBD2 matching 9 bases. Germline loops: CDR1 SGHNT, CDR2 YENEEA. The V segment lost 5 bases and the J segment 1 base; nucleotides outside the gene matches: 6. This CDR3 spans 16 amino acids. Here the CDR3 DNA reads TGTGCCAGCAGCCAACAGGGACTAGCTTCCTACAATGAGCAGTTCTTC. It yields the protein CASSQQGLASYNEQFF.

This clone occurred once. J is TRBJ1-5 and V is TRBV2; 8 nucleotides align to TRBD1. Per germline, CDR1 SNHLY and CDR2 FYNNEI. This CDR3 contains 14 residues. J gave up 5 bases and V 7 bases, and 7 bases lay outside the gene matches. The CDR3 nucleotides read TGTGCCAGCAACGCGGACAGGGCGGATCAGCCCCAGCATTTT. Translation gives CASNADRADQPQHF. Combining the CDR3 with reference TRBV2 and TRBJ1-5 gives the whole variable domain EPEVTQTPSHQVTQMGQEVILRCVPISNHLYFYWYRQILGQKVEFLVSFYNNEISEKSEIFDDQFSVERPDGSNFTLKIRSTKLEDSAMYFCASNADRADQPQHFGDGTRLSIL.

The chain employs TRBV7-8 and TRBJ2-7; possible D gene TRBD1, 6 bases. CDR1 and CDR2 (germline): SGHVS, FQNEAQ. V shed 6 bases and J shed 2 bases, with 11 bases lying between them. This CDR3 has 13 residues. Written as DNA, the CDR3 is TGTGCCAGCAGTCAGGGGTACACCTACGAGCAGTACTTC. This sequence encodes CASSQGYTYEQYF. Based on the CDR3 plus reference TRBV7-8 and TRBJ2-7, the full variable domain is GAGVSQSPRYKVAKRGQDVALRCDPISGHVSLFWYQQALGQGPEFLTYFQNEAQLDKSGLPSDRFFAERPEGSVSTLKIQRTQQEDSAVYLCASSQGYTYEQYFGPGTRLTVT.

This clone was recorded once. The gene calls are TRBV5-4 and TRBJ2-2, with a weak D call TRBD1 (6 bases). Trimming shortened V by 1 base and J by 6 bases, and 10 bases separated the two germline ends. Germline values: CDR1 SGHNT, CDR2 YYREEE (reference sequence). CDR3 length equals 14 residues. CDR3 coding DNA: TGTGCCAGCAGCTTGTTGGGGGCAGCCGGGGAGCTGTTTTTT. Protein sequence: CASSLLGAAGELFF.

This chain connects TRBV6-5 to TRBJ2-7; 8 bases agree with TRBD1. Per germline, CDR1 MNHEY and CDR2 SVGAGI. Trimming at V came to 8 bases and at J to 4 bases, leaving 7 bases not matched to a gene. The CDR3 consists of 13 residues. This chain's CDR3 is CASGDRGRYEQYF. The CDR3 coding sequence is TGTGCCAGCGGAGACAGGGGACGTTACGAGCAGTACTTC.

J is TRBJ2-7 and V is TRBV10-3, with TRBD2 matching 9 bases. The length of the CDR3 is 14 residues. With V trimmed by 7 bases and J by 5 bases, 9 bases remained unmatched. Germline values: CDR1 ENHRY, CDR2 SYGVKD. The CDR3 DNA is TGTGCCATCAAGGGTGCTAGCGGGACGGACGAGCAGTACTTC. Its protein product is CAIKGASGTDEQYF.

The gene calls are TRBV5-8 and TRBJ1-3; 7 positions match TRBD1. Germline lookup yields CDR1 SGHTS and CDR2 YDEGEE. The CDR3 is 16 amino acids. V lost 1 base and J lost 6; bases outside the gene matches: 10. As DNA, the CDR3 is TGTGCCAGCAGCTTGAGGGGACAGTTTTTTGAAAACACCATATATTTT. As protein: CASSLRGQFFENTIYF.

V gene TRBV7-9 combines with J gene TRBJ1-1; D is possibly TRBD1 (5 bases). Germline V gives CDR1 SEHNR, CDR2 FQNEAQ (reference sequence). Trimming removed 5 bases from V and 5 bases from J, with 12 bases in between. The CDR3 sequence is 13 residues long. The CDR3 DNA sequence: TGTGCCAGCAGCCCAGGACATGCGACTGAAGCTTTCTTT. Residues: CASSPGHATEAFF.

The rearrangement links TRBV19 to TRBJ1-3; D is possibly TRBD1 (6 bases). V lost 5 bases and J lost 0, with 8 bases in between. This CDR3 has 14 residues. Germline lookup yields CDR1 LNHDA and CDR2 SQIVND (reference sequence). CDR3 nucleotides: TGTGCCAGTAGTGTGGACAGCTCTGGAAACACCATATATTTT. Protein: CASSVDSSGNTIYF.

The chain carries TRBV4-2 and TRBJ1-4; no clear D. V was cut by 4 bases and J by 3 bases, with 6 bases left in between. Germline assignment: CDR1 LGHNA and CDR2 YNFKEQ. This CDR3 region has 13 residues. CDR3 nucleotide sequence: TGTGCCAGCAGCCTAATTTCTAATGAAAAACTGTTTTTT. Its translation: CASSLISNEKLFF.

Points on this clone: The sample contains more than one DNA sequence encoding this CDR3. This chain joins TRBV4-1 and TRBJ1-2, with D unclear. The CDR3 covers 13 residues. Trimming stripped 1 base from V and 3 bases from J, with 6 bases between. Germline assignment: CDR1 MGHRA and CDR2 YSYEKL. CDR3 nucleotides: TGCGCCAGCAGCCAAGCAGGTGACTATGGCTACACCTTC. This gives the protein CASSQAGDYGYTF.

The rearrangement uses TRBV5-4 and TRBJ2-6; 8 positions agree with TRBD1. Looked up from germline, CDR1 is SGHNT and CDR2 is YYREEE (reference sequence). After removal of 3 bases from V and 12 bases from J, the junction contained 17 bases not matched to a gene. This CDR3 comprises 17 residues. CDR3 loop: CASSSARDRSPPSVLTF. In nucleotides, the CDR3 is TGTGCCAGCAGCTCAGCCCGGGACAGGTCCCCTCCTAGCGTCCTGACTTTC.